The rows below give T cell receptor beta chains drawn from one sample of a study of T cell repertoires and HLA-DP antigens. Sequencing was performed with immunoSEQ multiplex PCR; in TCRdb, only in-frame clones are kept and a portion is missing. The data show 75,000 to 90,000 clones, around nine tenths seen once. Their antigen targets remain unknown. The specimen sequenced was CD4+ T cells from PBMCs. These receptors originate from a man aged 50 or older in good health and CMV-seronegative. The CDR3 runs from the conserved cysteine through the conserved F or W. The D gene is left open where the match is weak. Rows may omit the clone size; those that give it use once, few, many or a size class.

size: .; V: TRBV5-4; J: TRBJ2-3; D: .; DNA: TGTGCCAGCAGCTTTGAGGAGAGCACAGATACGCAGTATTTT; CDR3: CASSFEESTDTQYF
size: few; V: TRBV28; J: TRBJ1-2; D: .; DNA: TGTGTAACTGACTCTAACTATGGCTACACCTTC; CDR3: CVTDSNYGYTF
size: .; V: TRBV29-1; J: TRBJ2-5; D: TRBD2; DNA: TGCAGCGTGAGATCGACTAGCGGGAGGGAGACCCAGTACTTC; CDR3: CSVRSTSGRETQYF
size: .; V: TRBV19; J: TRBJ2-6; D: .; DNA: TGTGCCAGTTCCACAGGGATTGGGGCCAACGTCCTGACTTTC; CDR3: CASSTGIGANVLTF
size: .; V: TRBV9; J: TRBJ1-2; D: .; DNA: .; CDR3: CASSVAQGSPTCTF
size: .; V: TRBV28; J: TRBJ1-4; D: TRBD1; DNA: TGTGCCAGCAGTGGGGACAGGGGAAGTGAAAAACTGTTTTTT; CDR3: CASSGDRGSEKLFF
size: .; V: TRBV9; J: TRBJ2-3; D: TRBD2; DNA: TGTGCCAGCAGCGTTGGGGCGGGAGGACCCACAGATACGCAGTATTTT; CDR3: CASSVGAGGPTDTQYF
size: few; V: TRBV11-2; J: TRBJ2-6; D: .; DNA: TGTGCCAGCAGCTTAGTCCACTCTGGGGCCAACGTCCTGACTTTC; CDR3: CASSLVHSGANVLTF
size: .; V: TRBV9; J: TRBJ2-5; D: .; DNA: TGTGCCAGCAGCGTCGGCCTTGGGGGGCCAGAGACCCAGTACTTC; CDR3: CASSVGLGGPETQYF
size: few; V: TRBV4-1; J: TRBJ1-6; D: TRBD1; DNA: TGCGCCAGCAGCCAAGGACAGGGGTATAATTCACCCCTCCACTTT; CDR3: CASSQGQGYNSPLHF
size: .; V: TRBV11-2; J: TRBJ2-1; D: .; DNA: TGTGCCAGCAGCTTAGATTTGTTTTCTAGCGCGAGCTCCTACAATGAGCAGTTCTTC; CDR3: CASSLDLFSSASSYNEQFF
size: .; V: TRBV10-3; J: TRBJ1-5; D: .; DNA: TGTGCCATCAGTGATGGGGGGCATAGCAATCAGCCCCAGCATTTT; CDR3: CAISDGGHSNQPQHF
size: .; V: TRBV7-2; J: TRBJ1-6; D: TRBD1; DNA: TGTGCCAGCAGCTTAGCCCCGGGACAGGCATATAATTCACCCCTCCACTTT; CDR3: CASSLAPGQAYNSPLHF
size: .; V: TRBV19; J: TRBJ1-1; D: TRBD1; DNA: TGTGCCAGTAGGGACAGGGAAAACACTGAAGCTTTCTTT; CDR3: CASRDRENTEAFF
size: .; V: TRBV9; J: TRBJ2-5; D: .; DNA: TGTGCCAGCAGCGCTGAAGAGACCCAGTACTTC; CDR3: CASSAEETQYF
size: .; V: TRBV7-8; J: TRBJ2-2; D: .; DNA: TGTGCCAGCAGCTTCGGGGGTCCCACCGGGGAGCTGTTTTTT; CDR3: CASSFGGPTGELFF
size: once; V: TRBV30; J: TRBJ2-7; D: .; DNA: TGTGCCTGGAGTCTCTCGTCCGAGCAGTACTTC; CDR3: CAWSLSSEQYF
size: .; V: TRBV29-1; J: TRBJ1-2; D: .; DNA: TGCAGCGATGGGTACTATGCTAACTATGGCTACACCTTC; CDR3: CSDGYYANYGYTF
size: .; V: TRBV29-1; J: TRBJ1-2; D: .; DNA: TGCAGCGTTGATCGCGGGGGCTATGGCTACACCTTC; CDR3: CSVDRGGYGYTF
size: .; V: TRBV7-3; J: TRBJ1-2; D: .; DNA: TGTGCCAGTTTACGGGGGCATGGCTACACCTTC; CDR3: CASLRGHGYTF
size: .; V: TRBV7-2; J: TRBJ2-7; D: .; DNA: TGTGCCAGCAGCTTAGAGGCTAGCCGGCACGAGCAGTACTTC; CDR3: CASSLEASRHEQYF
size: .; V: TRBV7-8; J: TRBJ1-1; D: .; DNA: TGTGCCAGCACAAGTATAGGTCGGGGTCCTTTTCAAATGAACACTGAAGCTTTCTTT; CDR3: CASTSIGRGPFQMNTEAFF
size: .; V: TRBV27; J: TRBJ2-2; D: .; DNA: TGTGCCAGCAGTTTAATATTTGTGCAGGGGAGAGGCACCGGGGAGCTGTTTTTT; CDR3: CASSLIFVQGRGTGELFF
size: .; V: TRBV6-6; J: TRBJ1-1; D: .; DNA: TGTGCCAGCAGTTGGGGGGCCGGGTTTGAAGCTTTCTTT; CDR3: CASSWGAGFEAFF
size: .; V: TRBV6-1; J: TRBJ1-1; D: TRBD1; DNA: TGTGCCAGCAGTGAAATTGGGATCAGGGGGCTCGGTGAAGCTTTCTTT; CDR3: CASSEIGIRGLGEAFF
size: .; V: TRBV11-2; J: TRBJ1-1; D: TRBD1; DNA: TGTGCCAGCAGCTTAGTCTGGGACAGGGAAGCTTTCTTT; CDR3: CASSLVWDREAFF
size: few; V: TRBV7-8; J: TRBJ1-6; D: .; DNA: TGTGCCAGCAGCTTGGGGCAGGCCAGGCCCCTCCACTTT; CDR3: CASSLGQARPLHF
size: .; V: TRBV30; J: TRBJ2-1; D: .; DNA: TGTGCCTGGAGTGTACCGTATGGGGACTACAATGAGCAGTTCTTC; CDR3: CAWSVPYGDYNEQFF
size: few; V: TRBV30; J: TRBJ1-1; D: .; DNA: TGTGCCTGGACCTCCCAGAACACTGAAGCTTTCTTT; CDR3: CAWTSQNTEAFF
size: .; V: TRBV6-5; J: TRBJ2-7; D: .; DNA: TGTGCCAGCAGTCCCTTCCGAGAGCAGTACTTC; CDR3: CASSPFREQYF
size: .; V: TRBV2; J: TRBJ2-2; D: TRBD1; DNA: TGTGCCAGCCAGGGGGTATCGAACACCGGGGAGCTGTTTTTT; CDR3: CASQGVSNTGELFF